These T cell receptor beta chains were read from a single sample in a study of beta chain features in type 1 diabetes. The data were produced by immunoSEQ multiplex PCR, yet TCRdb's version contains in-frame clones alone and is incomplete. The table has over 700,000 clones, roughly 16% seen once; the top ten hold roughly 0.025%. The sequenced sample was naive CD4+ T cells from blood. Receptors originate from a woman younger than 35 in good health. Both conserved end residues are part of each CDR3. Fields, in order: D gene, clone size, V gene, J gene, CDR3 DNA, CDR3 protein. The D gene is left open where the match is weak. Some rows have no size entry. The others give once, few or many, or a class for an expanded clone.

d_gene: .
abundance: .
v_gene: TRBV21-1
j_gene: TRBJ2-1
CDR3nt: TGTGCCAGCAGCAAGAGCCGAATGGGATCAGGGAATGAGCAGTTCTTC
CDR3aa: CASSKSRMGSGNEQFF

d_gene: TRBD2
abundance: .
v_gene: TRBV19
j_gene: TRBJ2-1
CDR3nt: TGTGCCAGTAGCCCCACTAGCGGCTCCTACAATGAGCAGTTCTTC
CDR3aa: CASSPTSGSYNEQFF

d_gene: TRBD2
abundance: .
v_gene: TRBV7-2
j_gene: TRBJ2-1
CDR3nt: TGTGCCAGCAGCTTACCGGGACTAGCGGGGTACAATGAGCAGTTCTTC
CDR3aa: CASSLPGLAGYNEQFF

d_gene: .
abundance: .
v_gene: TRBV28
j_gene: TRBJ2-7
CDR3nt: TGTGCCAGCACCCCTTGGGCCGGGACACGGGGCGAGCAGTACTTC
CDR3aa: CASTPWAGTRGEQYF

d_gene: .
abundance: .
v_gene: TRBV2
j_gene: TRBJ2-2
CDR3nt: TGTGCCAGCAGTGAAACTAGAAACACCGGGGAGCTGTTTTTT
CDR3aa: CASSETRNTGELFF

d_gene: .
abundance: .
v_gene: TRBV14
j_gene: TRBJ2-6
CDR3nt: TGTGCCAGAACAGGGAGCTCTGGGGCCAACGTCCTGACTTTC
CDR3aa: CARTGSSGANVLTF

d_gene: TRBD2
abundance: few
v_gene: TRBV4-1
j_gene: TRBJ2-1
CDR3nt: TGCGCCAGCAGCCAGGGGACTAGCGGATACAATGAGCAGTTCTTC
CDR3aa: CASSQGTSGYNEQFF

d_gene: TRBD1
abundance: .
v_gene: TRBV7-2
j_gene: TRBJ2-7
CDR3nt: TGTGCCAGCAGCTTACAACAGGGGTCCTACGAGCAGTACTTC
CDR3aa: CASSLQQGSYEQYF

d_gene: TRBD1
abundance: .
v_gene: TRBV5-1
j_gene: TRBJ2-3
CDR3nt: TGCGCCAGCAGCTCTGGACAGGGCTCCGGCAACACAGATACGCAGTATTTT
CDR3aa: CASSSGQGSGNTDTQYF

d_gene: TRBD2
abundance: once
v_gene: TRBV15
j_gene: TRBJ2-1
CDR3nt: TGTGCCACCAGCAGAGTTAGCGGGGTTCCGACGTTCTTC
CDR3aa: CATSRVSGVPTFF